This TCR beta chain emerged from a study of blood T cell repertoires in COVID-19. Study background: Sites in the United States, Italy and Spain provided acute and convalescent COVID-19 samples. The cDNA or gDNA used as material had been derived from T cells, B-cell-depleted T cells, or PBMCs.

Methods used by the authors: The authors estimated nucleated cell counts from reference gene primer amplification. The repertoire was sequenced with immunoSEQ multiplex PCR; TCRdb's copy has only in-frame clones and lacks some. From that table come the V and J calls and clone size; the DNA was used to work out D and trimming. The sample has approximately 240,000 clones; under 85% are singletons. Germline-derived CDR1 and CDR2 are SGHVS and FNYEAQ. V was pared by 4 bases and J by 7 bases, with 14 bases of the junction left unmatched. This CDR3 has 17 residues. This clonotype originated in a human donor in a cohort sampled during active COVID-19. The sequenced material came from peripheral blood. The J gene is TRBJ2-2, the V gene TRBV7-6, with 8 bases identical to TRBD2. The CDR3 DNA follows: TGTGCCAGCAGCTCAATCCCCGGGAGGGCCAGCGGCGGGGAGCTGTTTTTT. Amino acids: CASSSIPGRASGGELFF.